One and the same sample provided the 3 T cell receptor beta chains below, sequenced in a study of T cell repertoires in cytomegalovirus infection. TCRdb called the reads again in MiXCR, with one record for every CDR3 protein. The table includes approximately 150,000 distinct CDR3 sequences, roughly a fifth detected once. These receptors' antigens are unknown. This specimen was CD8+ T cells from cultured PBMCs, taken from culture after CMV antigen stimulation. The receptors were sampled from a human donor in good health (CMV status not recorded). Some clones in this sample may be carry-over from other donors' samples.

The sample holds a few counts of this clonotype. J is TRBJ2-2 and V is TRBV19; perhaps TRBD2 as D (6 bases). Between the trimmed V and J ends, which lost 3 bases and 2 bases, there was a span of 7 bases. CDR3 length: 14 residues. Germline V gives CDR1 LNHDA, CDR2 SQIVND (reference sequence). In DNA, the CDR3 is TGTGCCAGTAGTATGGGACTCAACACCGGGGAGCTGTTTTTT. Protein: CASSMGLNTGELFF.

This clonotype was counted at least ten times. The chain uses TRBV9 and TRBJ1-5, with a tentative D call TRBD1 (5 bases). Between the trimmed V and J ends, which lost 3 bases and 3 bases, there was a span of 13 bases. The CDR3 runs to 15 residues. CDR1 is SGDLS and CDR2 is YYNGEE in the germline V gene. CDR3 amino acids: CASSDTGDPNQPQHF. Here the CDR3 DNA reads TGTGCCAGCAGCGACACGGGGGACCCCAATCAGCCCCAGCATTTT. Variable domain in full (rest from reference TRBV9 and TRBJ1-5): DSGVTQTPKHLITATGQRVTLRCSPRSGDLSVYWYQQSLDQGLQFLIQYYNGEERAKGNILERFSAQQFPDLHSELNLSSLELGDSALYFCASSDTGDPNQPQHFGDGTRLSIL.

The sample holds a few counts of this clonotype. The V call is TRBV7-3, the J call TRBJ1-3; no firm D call. Germline CDR1 reads SGHTA; CDR2 reads FQGTGA. The CDR3 extends over 15 amino acids. V lost 2 bases, J lost 0 bases, and 8 bases lay in between. CDR3 DNA: TGTGCCAGCAGCTTAGGCGGAAGCTCTGGAAACACCATATATTTT. Translation: CASSLGGSSGNTIYF.